This TCR beta chain was sequenced for a study of regulatory T cells in long-lasting Graves disease. Library construction for TCR beta used iRepertoire HTBI primers and Arm-PCR of CDR3 regions. In TCRdb, the multiplex PCR reads were re-called with MiXCR into one record per CDR3 protein. The data contain around 480,000 distinct CDR3 sequences, around 15% of them singletons. This sample's time point: newly diagnosed GD, antithyroid drugs for less than 3 months. Scientists built the TCR library using RNA that was extracted from PBMCs. This clonotype was seen repeatedly, ten times or more. The data also belong to a second study, concerning T cells in Graves' hyperthyroidism and ophthalmopathy.

The source was peripheral blood mononuclear cells (PBMCs), collected at new diagnosis, from a patient treated with antithyroid drugs. This TCR came from a woman aged 35-60 years with Graves disease.

DNA of the CDR3: TGTGCCAGCAGCCAAGACACATTCTATGGCTACACCTTC. It is translated as CASSQDTFYGYTF. This rearrangement joins TRBV3-1 to TRBJ1-2; D gene ambiguous. The germline CDR1 and CDR2 sequences are LGHDT and YNNKEL (reference sequence). With 0 bases removed from V and 4 bases from J, the gap between germline ends came to 6 bases. There are 13 residues in the CDR3.